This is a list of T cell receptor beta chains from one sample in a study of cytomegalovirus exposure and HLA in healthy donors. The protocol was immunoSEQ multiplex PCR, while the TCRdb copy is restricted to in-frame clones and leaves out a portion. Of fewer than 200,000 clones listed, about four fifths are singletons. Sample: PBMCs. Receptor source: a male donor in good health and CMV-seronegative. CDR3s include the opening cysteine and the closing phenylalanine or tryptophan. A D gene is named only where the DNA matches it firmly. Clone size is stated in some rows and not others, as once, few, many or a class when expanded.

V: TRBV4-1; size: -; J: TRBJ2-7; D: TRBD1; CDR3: CASSPGQGRYYEQYF; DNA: TGCGCCAGCAGCCCGGGACAGGGGCGATACTACGAGCAGTACTTC
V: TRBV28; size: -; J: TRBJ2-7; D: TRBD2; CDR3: CASSSQASGSYEQYF; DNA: TGTGCCAGCAGCTCCCAGGCTAGCGGGAGCTACGAGCAGTACTTC
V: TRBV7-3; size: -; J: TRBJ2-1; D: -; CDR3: CASSFGSLNNEQFF; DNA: TGTGCCAGCAGCTTCGGGTCTCTCAACAATGAGCAGTTCTTC
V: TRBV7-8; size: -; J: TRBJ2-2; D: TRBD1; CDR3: CASSLGGPQGLSQNTGELFF; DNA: TGTGCCAGCAGCTTAGGCGGTCCACAGGGGCTTAGCCAGAACACCGGGGAGCTGTTTTTT
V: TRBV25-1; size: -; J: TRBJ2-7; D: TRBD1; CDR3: CASSVPGDRTYEQYF; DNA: TGTGCCAGCAGTGTCCCTGGGGACAGGACCTACGAGCAGTACTTC
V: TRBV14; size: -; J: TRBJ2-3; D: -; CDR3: CASSQRASTDTQYF; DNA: TGTGCCAGCAGCCAGCGCGCGAGCACAGATACGCAGTATTTT
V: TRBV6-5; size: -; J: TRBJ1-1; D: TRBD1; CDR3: CASSWTGGNTEAFF; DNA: TGTGCCAGCAGTTGGACAGGGGGCAACACTGAAGCTTTCTTT
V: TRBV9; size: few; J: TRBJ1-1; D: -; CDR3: CASSGGGEAFF; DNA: TGTGCCAGCAGCGGAGGCGGTGAAGCTTTCTTT
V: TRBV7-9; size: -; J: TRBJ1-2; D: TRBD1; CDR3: CASSHPGQGIGGYTF; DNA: TGTGCCAGCAGCCACCCGGGACAGGGGATCGGGGGCTACACCTTC
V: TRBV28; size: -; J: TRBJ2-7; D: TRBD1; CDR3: CASIDTGTGFSYEQYF; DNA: TGTGCCAGCATCGATACCGGGACAGGGTTTAGCTACGAGCAGTACTTC
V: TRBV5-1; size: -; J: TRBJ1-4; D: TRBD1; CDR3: CASSLAGQPNEKLFF; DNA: TGCGCCAGCAGCTTGGCGGGACAGCCTAATGAAAAACTGTTTTTT
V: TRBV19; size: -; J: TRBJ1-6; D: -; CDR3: CASSLWMDSPNSPLHF; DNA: TGTGCCAGTAGCTTGTGGATGGACAGCCCTAATTCACCCCTCCACTTT
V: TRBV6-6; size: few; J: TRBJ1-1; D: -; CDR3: CASSYAEGGNTEAFF; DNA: TGTGCCAGCAGCTACGCCGAAGGGGGGAACACTGAAGCTTTCTTT
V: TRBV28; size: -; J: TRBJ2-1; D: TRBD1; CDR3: CASSDRGIKDNEQFF; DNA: TGTGCCAGCAGCGACAGGGGCATTAAGGACAATGAGCAGTTCTTC
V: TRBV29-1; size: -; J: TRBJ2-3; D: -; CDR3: CSVEGGGSTDTQYF; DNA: TGCAGCGTCGAGGGGGGGGGTAGCACAGATACGCAGTATTTT
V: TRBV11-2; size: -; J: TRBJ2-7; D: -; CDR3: CASSSSRGTYEQYF; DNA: TGTGCCAGCAGCTCAAGTCGCGGAACCTACGAGCAGTACTTC
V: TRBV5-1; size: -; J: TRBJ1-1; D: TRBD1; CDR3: CASSLAGQGATEAFF; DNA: TGCGCCAGCAGCTTGGCGGGACAGGGGGCGACTGAAGCTTTCTTT
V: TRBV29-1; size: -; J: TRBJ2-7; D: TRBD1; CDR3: CSGGGQGTYEQYF; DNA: TGCAGCGGCGGGGGACAGGGGACCTACGAGCAGTACTTC
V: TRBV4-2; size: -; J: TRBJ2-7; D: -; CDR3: CASSQDRSGANNYEQYF; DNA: TGTGCCAGCAGCCAAGATAGGTCGGGAGCGAACAACTACGAGCAGTACTTC
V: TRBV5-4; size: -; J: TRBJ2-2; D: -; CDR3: CASRPRGLNTGELFF; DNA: TGTGCCAGCAGGCCACGAGGACTTAACACCGGGGAGCTGTTTTTT
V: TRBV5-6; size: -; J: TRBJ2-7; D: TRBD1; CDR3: CASSSKGQELYEQYF; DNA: TGTGCCAGCAGCTCCAAAGGACAGGAGCTTTACGAGCAGTACTTC
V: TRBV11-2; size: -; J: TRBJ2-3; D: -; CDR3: CASSPGLRGPDTQYF; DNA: TGTGCCAGCAGCCCGGGGTTGCGGGGTCCTGATACGCAGTATTTT
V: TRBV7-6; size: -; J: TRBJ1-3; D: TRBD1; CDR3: CASSLGQGKGNTIYF; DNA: TGTGCCAGCAGCTTAGGACAGGGAAAAGGAAACACCATATATTTT
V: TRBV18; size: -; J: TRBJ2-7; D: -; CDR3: CASSPGTVHEQYF; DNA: TGTGCCAGCTCACCGGGGACTGTTCACGAGCAGTACTTC
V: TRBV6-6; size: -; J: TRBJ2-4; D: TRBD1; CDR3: CASGRGQGNKNIQYF; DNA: TGTGCCAGCGGCAGGGGACAGGGGAACAAAAACATTCAGTACTTC
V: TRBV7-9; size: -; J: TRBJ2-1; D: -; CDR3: CSSSLTGTRNEQFF; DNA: TGTTCCAGCAGCCTCACCGGGACTCGCAATGAGCAGTTCTTC
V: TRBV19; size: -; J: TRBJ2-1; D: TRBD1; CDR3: CASSAPPGQRYNEQFF; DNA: TGTGCCAGTAGTGCACCCCCGGGACAGCGCTACAATGAGCAGTTCTTC
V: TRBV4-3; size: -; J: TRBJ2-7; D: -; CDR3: CASSPYVGGESTYEQYF; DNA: TGCGCCAGCAGCCCTTATGTCGGCGGAGAGTCCACATACGAGCAGTACTTC
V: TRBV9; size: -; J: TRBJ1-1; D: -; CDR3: CASSVAGGGLRTEAFF; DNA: TGTGCCAGCAGCGTAGCCGGGGGGGGGTTGCGGACTGAAGCTTTCTTT
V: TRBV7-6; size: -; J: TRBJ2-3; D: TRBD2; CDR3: CASSLLSSGGSRDTQYF; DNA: TGTGCCAGCAGCTTATTATCTAGCGGGGGGTCTAGGGATACGCAGTATTTT
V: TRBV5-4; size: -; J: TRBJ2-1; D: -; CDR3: CASSLGADQDNEQFF; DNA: TGTGCCAGCAGCCTTGGGGCTGATCAAGACAATGAGCAGTTCTTC
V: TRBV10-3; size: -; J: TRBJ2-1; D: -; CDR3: CACGGADGGYNEQFF; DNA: TGTGCCTGTGGGGGAGCCGACGGGGGTTACAATGAGCAGTTCTTC
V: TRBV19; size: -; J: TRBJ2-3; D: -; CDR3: CASSTADTQYF; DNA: TGTGCCAGTAGTACCGCAGATACGCAGTATTTT
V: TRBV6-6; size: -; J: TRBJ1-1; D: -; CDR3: CASSPVVNTEAFF; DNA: TGTGCCAGCAGTCCGGTGGTCAACACTGAAGCTTTCTTT
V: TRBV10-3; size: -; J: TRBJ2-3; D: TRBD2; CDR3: CAISETSASTDTQYF; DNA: TGTGCCATCAGTGAGACTAGCGCGAGCACAGATACGCAGTATTTT
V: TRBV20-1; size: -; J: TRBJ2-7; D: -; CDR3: CSASSAYEQYF; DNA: TGCAGTGCTAGTTCGGCCTACGAGCAGTACTTC
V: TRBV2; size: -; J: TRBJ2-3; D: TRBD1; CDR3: CASSVDRGKGTDTQYF; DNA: TGTGCCAGCAGTGTGGACAGGGGAAAGGGGACAGATACGCAGTATTTT
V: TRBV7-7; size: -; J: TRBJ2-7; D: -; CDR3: CASSFRLGNDEQYF; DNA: TGTGCCAGCAGCTTTAGGCTGGGCAACGACGAGCAGTACTTC
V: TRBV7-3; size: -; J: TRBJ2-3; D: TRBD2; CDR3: CASSSGLAGETQYF; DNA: TGTGCCAGCAGCTCAGGACTAGCGGGAGAAACGCAGTATTTT
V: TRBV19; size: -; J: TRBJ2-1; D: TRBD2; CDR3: CASSISSGSGNEQFF; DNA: TGTGCCAGTAGTATAAGTAGCGGGAGTGGGAATGAGCAGTTCTTC
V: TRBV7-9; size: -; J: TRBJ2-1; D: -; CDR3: CSSSLLGRGHYNEQFF; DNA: TGTTCCAGCAGCTTATTGGGTAGGGGACACTACAATGAGCAGTTCTTC
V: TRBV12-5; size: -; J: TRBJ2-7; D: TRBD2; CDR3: CASASGRSHEQYF; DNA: TGTGCTAGCGCTAGCGGGAGATCTCACGAGCAGTACTTC
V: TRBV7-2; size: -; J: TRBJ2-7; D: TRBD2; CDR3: CASVRSSGSYEQYF; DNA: TGTGCCAGCGTTAGGTCTAGCGGATCCTACGAGCAGTACTTC
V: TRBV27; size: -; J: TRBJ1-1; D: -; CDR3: CASSSPGGDQNTEAFF; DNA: TGTGCCAGCAGTTCCCCGGGGGGAGACCAGAACACTGAAGCTTTCTTT
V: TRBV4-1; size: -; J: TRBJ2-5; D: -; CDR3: CASSQGGNGQYF; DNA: TGCGCCAGCAGCCAAGGGGGCAACGGGCAGTACTTC
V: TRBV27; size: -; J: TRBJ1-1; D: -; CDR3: CASSLVGRGTEAFF; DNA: TGTGCCAGCAGTTTAGTCGGCCGGGGCACTGAAGCTTTCTTT
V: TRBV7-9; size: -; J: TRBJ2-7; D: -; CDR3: CSSSLPDGKSVREQYF; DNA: TGTTCCAGCAGCTTGCCGGACGGGAAGAGTGTTAGGGAGCAGTACTTC
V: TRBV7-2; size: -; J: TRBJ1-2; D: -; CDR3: CASSLTSANYGYTF; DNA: TGTGCCAGCAGCTTAACCTCAGCTAACTATGGCTACACCTTC
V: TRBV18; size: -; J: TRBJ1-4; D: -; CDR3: CASSRGGQANEKLFF; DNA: TGTGCCAGCTCACGGGGGGGACAAGCGAATGAAAAACTGTTTTTT
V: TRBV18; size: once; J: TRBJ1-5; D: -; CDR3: CASSPLQGVSQPQHF; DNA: TGTGCCAGCTCACCCCTACAGGGAGTCAGTCAGCCCCAGCATTTT
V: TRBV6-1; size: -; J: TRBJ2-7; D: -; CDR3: CASSEQGPRAEQYF; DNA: TGTGCCAGCAGTGAGCAGGGGCCTCGGGCCGAGCAGTACTTC
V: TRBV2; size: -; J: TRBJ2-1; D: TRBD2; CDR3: CAKHGTSPAEEQFF; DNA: TGTGCCAAACACGGGACTAGCCCCGCGGAGGAGCAGTTCTTC
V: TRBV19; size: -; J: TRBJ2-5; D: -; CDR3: CASSIETQGTQYF; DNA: TGTGCCAGTAGTATAGAGACACAGGGCACCCAGTACTTC
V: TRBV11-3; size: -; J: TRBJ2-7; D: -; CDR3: CASSPKEGSYEQYF; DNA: TGTGCCAGCAGCCCCAAGGAGGGCTCCTACGAGCAGTACTTC